Shown below are 8 T cell receptor beta chains from a single sample sequenced in a study of blood T cell repertoires in COVID-19. Measured with immunoSEQ multiplex PCR; TCRdb has only the in-frame clones, and not every one. Here the sample spans more than 85,000 clones, about 81% being singletons. Sequenced sample: peripheral blood. These receptors all come from a man aged 60 to 69 with acute or convalescent COVID-19.

The chain has TRBV30 and TRBJ2-3; the match to TRBD2 covers 7 bases. This CDR3 is built from 16 residues. Germline assignment: CDR1 GTSNPN and CDR2 SVGIG (reference sequence). J gave up 4 bases and V 5 bases, and 15 bases lay outside the gene matches. CDR3 nucleotides: TGTGCCTGGGCCCCCGGGACTATAAGAGGGCCAGATACGCAGTATTTT. Translated: CAWAPGTIRGPDTQYF.

The V gene is TRBV12-3 or TRBV12-4, the J gene TRBJ1-2; the match to TRBD1 covers 7 bases. The CDR3 is made up of 13 amino acids. V dropped 7 bases and J dropped 4; count of bases not matched to a gene: 6. For the CDR3, the DNA is TGTGCCAGCATGCAGGGGGTCGGCTATGGCTACACCTTC. Its translation is CASMQGVGYGYTF.

This chain joins TRBV7-3 and TRBJ2-1; D is ambiguous. Germline CDR1 SGHTA, CDR2 FQGTGA. This CDR3 has 12 residues. V was cut by 3 bases and J by 5 bases, with 5 bases left in between. CDR3 bases: TGTGCCAGCAGCTTGGGCGACAATGAGCAGTTCTTC. This translates into CASSLGDNEQFF.

The chain couples TRBV19 to TRBJ1-4; D remains unclear. Germline V gene lookup returns CDR1 LNHDA and CDR2 SQIVND (reference sequence). The CDR3 spans 14 residues. The germline V and J ends were trimmed by 8 bases and 7 bases, with 17 bases remaining between them. The CDR3 region is CASFSPRGGEKLFF. CDR3 coding DNA: TGTGCCAGTTTTTCCCCCCGGGGAGGTGAAAAACTGTTTTTT. Filled out from reference TRBV19 and TRBJ1-4, the complete variable domain reads DGGITQSPKYLFRKEGQNVTLSCEQNLNHDAMYWYRQDPGQGLRLIYYSQIVNDFQKGDIAEGYSVSREKKESFPLTVTSAQKNPTAFYLCASFSPRGGEKLFFGSGTQLSVL.

The V and J genes are TRBV5-4 and TRBJ2-1; 13 bases agree with TRBD2. CDR1 SGHNT and CDR2 YYREEE come from the germline V gene (reference sequence). V was clipped by 1 base and J by 0 bases; unmatched bases: 4. This CDR3 is 18 amino acids long. The CDR3 DNA follows: TGTGCCAGCAGCTTGTGGACTAGCGGGGGCCACTCCTACAATGAGCAGTTCTTC. Protein sequence: CASSLWTSGGHSYNEQFF.

This chain links TRBV3-1 (or the pseudogene TRBV3-2) with TRBJ2-3; 7 bases fit TRBD2. Per the germline V gene, CDR1 is LGHDT and CDR2 is YNNKEL (reference sequence). Trimming at V came to 4 bases and at J to 8 bases, leaving 9 bases not matched to a gene. The CDR3 contains 14 residues. The CDR3 sequence: CASSLTRTRGTQYF. CDR3 DNA: TGTGCCAGCAGCCTTACGAGGACTAGAGGTACGCAGTATTTT.

The rearrangement joins TRBV11-2 to TRBJ1-6; the D gene is possibly TRBD1 (6 bases). V was shortened by 6 bases and J by 6 bases, with 27 bases between the two germline ends. CDR1 and CDR2 from the germline V gene are SGHAT and FQNNGV. The CDR3 spans 19 residues. The CDR3 loop reads CASRGGYGTISQGNSPLHF. The CDR3 DNA follows: TGTGCCAGCAGAGGCGGGTACGGGACAATCAGCCAGGGTAATTCACCCCTCCACTTT.

The V gene is TRBV25-1, the J gene TRBJ1-5; TRBD1 is a possible D gene (6 bases). Germline CDR1 reads MGHDK; CDR2 reads SYGVNS. The CDR3 sequence is 17 residues long. The ends were cut back, 8 bases at V and 0 bases at J, with 20 bases in the middle. The CDR3 sequence is CASHNHQQGYSNQPQHF. DNA of the CDR3: TGTGCCAGCCATAATCATCAACAGGGTTATAGCAATCAGCCCCAGCATTTT.